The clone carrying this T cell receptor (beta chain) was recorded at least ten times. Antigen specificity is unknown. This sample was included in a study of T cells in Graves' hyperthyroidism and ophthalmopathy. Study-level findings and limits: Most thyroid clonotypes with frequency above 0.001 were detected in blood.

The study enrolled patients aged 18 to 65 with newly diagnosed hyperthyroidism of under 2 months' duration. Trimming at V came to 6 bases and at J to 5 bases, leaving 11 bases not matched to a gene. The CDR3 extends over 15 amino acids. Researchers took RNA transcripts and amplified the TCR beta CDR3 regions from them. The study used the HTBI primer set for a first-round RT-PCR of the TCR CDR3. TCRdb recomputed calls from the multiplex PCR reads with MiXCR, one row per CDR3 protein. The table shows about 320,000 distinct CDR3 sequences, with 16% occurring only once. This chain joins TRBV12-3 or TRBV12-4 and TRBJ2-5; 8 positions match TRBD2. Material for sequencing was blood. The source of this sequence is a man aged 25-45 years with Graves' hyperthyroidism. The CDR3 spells CASRPSSREAETQYF. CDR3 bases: TGTGCCAGCAGACCCTCCTCGCGGGAGGCGGAGACCCAGTACTTC.